The 20 T cell receptor beta chains given below trace back to one sample, sequenced in a study of blood T cell repertoires in COVID-19. Produced via immunoSEQ multiplex PCR; TCRdb's table is partial and in-frame only. This sample has more than 80,000 clones; around 87% occur once, and the top ten carry about 5.1%. The sequenced sample consisted of peripheral blood. These receptors were obtained from a man aged 35-49 years with acute or convalescent COVID-19.

The chain links TRBV19 to TRBJ2-5; TRBD1 is a possible D gene (5 bases). The CDR3 loop spans 15 amino acids. Trimming cost V 5 bases and J 0 bases, with 13 bases left between them. CDR1 and CDR2 (germline): LNHDA, SQIVND (reference sequence). The CDR3 DNA reads as TGTGCCAGTAGTGGACAACATGTAAACCAAGAGACCCAGTACTTC. It yields the protein CASSGQHVNQETQYF.

V usage is TRBV2 and J usage is TRBJ2-5; 7 bases map to TRBD2. Germline CDR1 SNHLY, CDR2 FYNNEI. The CDR3 contains 14 residues. The trim removed 6 bases at V and 4 bases at J, leaving 8 bases unmatched. The CDR3, as DNA: TGTGCCAGCAGGTTTGGCGGGAGAGTAGAGACCCAGTACTTC. This encodes CASRFGGRVETQYF.

The rearrangement uses TRBV9 and TRBJ2-7, with D possibly TRBD1 on 6 matching bases. Germline V gene lookup returns CDR1 SGDLS and CDR2 YYNGEE. The CDR3 has 12 amino acids. V lost 5 bases and J 3 bases, leaving 9 bases between the germline ends. The CDR3 region has the DNA TGTGCCAGCAGGGACAGCTTCTACGAGCAGTACTTC. As protein: CASRDSFYEQYF.

The V gene is TRBV5-4, the J gene TRBJ1-3, with D maybe TRBD1 (5 bases). Trimming shortened V by 4 bases and J by 4 bases, and 9 bases separated the two germline ends. The CDR3 totals 13 residues. The germline CDR1 and CDR2 sequences are SGHNT and YYREEE (reference sequence). The CDR3 coding sequence is TGTGCCAGCAGCAGGCAGGGAGGAAACACCATATATTTT. Its translation: CASSRQGGNTIYF. Full variable domain (rest looked up from reference TRBV5-4 and TRBJ1-3): ETGVTQSPTHLIKTRGQQVTLRCSSQSGHNTVSWYQQALGQGPQFIFQYYREEENGRGNFPPRFSGLQFPNYSSELNVNALELDDSALYLCASSRQGGNTIYFGEGSWLTVV.

The chain joins TRBV30 to TRBJ2-3, with 7 nucleotides matching TRBD2. Germline trimming cut 4 bases from V and 0 bases from J; bases unmatched to any gene: 1. Per germline, CDR1 GTSNPN and CDR2 SVGIG (reference sequence). This CDR3 contains 13 residues. The chain's CDR3 is CAWTSGSTDTQYF. The CDR3, as DNA: TGTGCCTGGACTAGCGGTAGCACAGATACGCAGTATTTT. The complete variable domain, with remaining parts taken from reference TRBV30 and TRBJ2-3, reads SQTIHQWPATLVQPVGSPLSLECTVEGTSNPNLYWYRQAAGRGLQLLFYSVGIGQISSEVPQNLSASRPQDRQFILSSKKLLLSDSGFYLCAWTSGSTDTQYFGPGTRLTVL.

CDR3 amino acids: CASREGQGNQPQHF. The CDR3 coding sequence is TGTGCCAGCAGGGAGGGACAGGGGAATCAGCCCCAGCATTTT. The chain is built from TRBV2 and TRBJ1-5, with TRBD1 matching over 10 bases. This CDR3 comprises 14 residues. After removal of 6 bases from V and 4 bases from J, the junction contained 3 bases not matched to a gene. The germline V gene has CDR1 SNHLY and CDR2 FYNNEI.

J is TRBJ1-3 and V is TRBV12-5; D ambiguous. The CDR3 sequence is 14 residues long. The ends were cut back, 4 bases at V and 2 bases at J, with 9 bases in the middle. Germline V CDR1 and CDR2: LGHNT, FRNRAP. The CDR3 spells CASGSRAPGNTIYF. The DNA of the CDR3 is TGTGCTAGTGGTTCGAGGGCCCCTGGAAACACCATATATTTT.

The CDR3 protein is CASTKTGTPNQPQHF. DNA of the CDR3: TGCGCCAGCACCAAAACAGGAACCCCCAATCAGCCCCAGCATTTT. The chain is built from TRBV5-1 and TRBJ1-5, with a weak D call TRBD1 (5 bases). The germline V and J ends were trimmed by 6 bases and 3 bases, with 16 bases remaining between them. The length of the CDR3 is 15 residues. Germline V gene lookup returns CDR1 SGHRS and CDR2 YFSETQ.

The chain carries TRBV9 and TRBJ2-2; D is possibly TRBD2 (5 bases). The germline V gene encodes CDR1 SGDLS and CDR2 YYNGEE. The CDR3 covers 16 residues. Trimming took 0 bases from V and 3 from J, leaving 12 bases between them. The CDR3 DNA is TGTGCCAGCAGCGTAGCATCGGACTCCTACACCGGGGAGCTGTTTTTT. This codes for CASSVASDSYTGELFF. The full variable domain, rest sourced from reference TRBV9 and TRBJ2-2, is DSGVTQTPKHLITATGQRVTLRCSPRSGDLSVYWYQQSLDQGLQFLIQYYNGEERAKGNILERFSAQQFPDLHSELNLSSLELGDSALYFCASSVASDSYTGELFFGEGSRLTVL.

V is TRBV18 and J is TRBJ1-5; possibly TRBD1 for D (5 bases). Trimming removed 6 bases at V and 4 bases at J, with 10 bases between. The CDR3 is made up of 13 amino acids. Germline V gives CDR1 KGHSH, CDR2 LQKENI. The CDR3 nucleotides read TGTGCCAGCTCCCGACAGTTAAATCAGCCCCAGCATTTT. Residues: CASSRQLNQPQHF.

This clone has a handful of counts. The chain carries TRBV19 and TRBJ1-1; possibly TRBD1 for D (6 bases). Germline V CDR1 and CDR2: LNHDA, SQIVND (reference sequence). V gave up 8 bases and J gave up 0 bases, with 13 bases separating them. This CDR3 has 14 residues. DNA of the CDR3: TGTGCCAGTGGCCTTACAGGGATGAACACTGAAGCTTTCTTT. Its protein product is CASGLTGMNTEAFF. Variable domain in full (rest from reference TRBV19 and TRBJ1-1): DGGITQSPKYLFRKEGQNVTLSCEQNLNHDAMYWYRQDPGQGLRLIYYSQIVNDFQKGDIAEGYSVSREKKESFPLTVTSAQKNPTAFYLCASGLTGMNTEAFFGQGTRLTVV.

The sample holds a few counts of this clone. This chain links TRBV5-6 with TRBJ1-6; 11 bases are a match to TRBD1. This CDR3 has 15 residues. After removal of 4 bases from V and 8 bases from J, the junction contained 5 bases not matched to a gene. Germline CDR1 is SGHDT and CDR2 is YYEEEE. The CDR3 spells CASSPRTGGYSPLHF. In DNA, the CDR3 is TGTGCCAGCAGCCCTCGGACAGGGGGCTATTCACCCCTCCACTTT.

The chain employs TRBV30 and TRBJ1-2, with 7 positions matching TRBD1. V was pared by 0 bases and J by 5 bases, with 6 bases of the junction left unmatched. CDR1 and CDR2 (germline): GTSNPN, SVGIG (reference sequence). This CDR3 spans 14 amino acids. CDR3 amino acids: CAWSVLAGGYGYTF. The CDR3 nucleotides read TGTGCCTGGAGTGTACTGGCAGGGGGATATGGCTACACCTTC.

The chain is built from TRBV19 and TRBJ1-2; possibly TRBD1 for D (5 bases). The V and J ends lost 1 base and 8 bases respectively, with 14 bases between them. Germline-derived CDR1 and CDR2 are LNHDA and SQIVND (reference sequence). The CDR3 runs 14 residues. The CDR3 nucleotides read TGTGCCAGTAGTATAGGCATAGGGGCCGGGGGCTACACCTTC. As protein: CASSIGIGAGGYTF.

The J gene is TRBJ2-1, the V gene TRBV5-6; 9 nucleotides match TRBD2. The CDR3 is made up of 15 amino acids. Germline V lookup: CDR1 SGHDT, CDR2 YYEEEE. Trimming cost V 2 bases and J 7 bases; bases outside gene matches: 7. CDR3 residues: CASSFTGTSFNEQFF. The DNA of the CDR3 is TGTGCCAGCAGCTTCACCGGGACTAGCTTTAATGAGCAGTTCTTC.

The CDR3 nucleotides are TGTGCCAGCAGCCATCCCCGGGGAGATACGCAGTATTTT. This sequence encodes CASSHPRGDTQYF. The rearrangement uses TRBV3-1 (or the pseudogene TRBV3-2) and TRBJ2-3; D might be TRBD2 (5 bases). Trimming stripped 3 bases from V and 5 bases from J, with 9 bases between. The length of the CDR3 is 13 residues. The germline V gene has CDR1 LGHDT and CDR2 YNNKEL (reference sequence).

This clone was detected only a few times. V gene TRBV12-5 combines with J gene TRBJ1-2; TRBD1 is a possible D gene (5 bases). The length of the CDR3 is 13 residues. V was trimmed by 7 bases and J by 4 bases, leaving 13 bases between them. The germline V gene encodes CDR1 LGHNT and CDR2 FRNRAP. DNA of the CDR3: TGTGCTAGTGCCGTTGACAGCTCCTATGGCTACACCTTC. This gives the protein CASAVDSSYGYTF.

This clone was seen only a few times. This chain joins TRBV6-2 or TRBV6-3 and TRBJ2-2; 12 bases map to TRBD1. The CDR3 is 16 amino acids. CDR1 is MNHEY, CDR2 SVGEGT, per germline. Unmatched junction bases numbered 5, after V lost 2 bases and J lost 7 bases. DNA for the CDR3: TGTGCCAGCAGTTACCTTGGGACAGGGGGCTTCGGGGAGCTGTTTTTT. This encodes CASSYLGTGGFGELFF.

The chain carries TRBV29-1 and TRBJ1-3, with D possibly matching TRBD1 (6 bases). V lost 6 bases, J lost 7 bases, and 19 bases lay in between. Germline V lookup: CDR1 SQVTM, CDR2 ANQGSEA. This CDR3 has 14 amino acids. This CDR3 reads CSVSLGQGINTIYF. The CDR3 bases are TGCAGCGTCTCGCTGGGGCAGGGGATTAACACCATATATTTT.

This sequence joins TRBV5-1 and TRBJ1-4; the match to TRBD1 covers 8 bases. Germline assignment: CDR1 SGHRS and CDR2 YFSETQ. V gave up 7 bases and J gave up 8 bases; unmatched junction bases: 16. The CDR3 spans 16 residues. The CDR3 region is CASAAGATGDGEKLFF. Here the CDR3 DNA reads TGCGCCAGCGCGGCGGGGGCGACAGGGGACGGGGAAAAACTGTTTTTT.